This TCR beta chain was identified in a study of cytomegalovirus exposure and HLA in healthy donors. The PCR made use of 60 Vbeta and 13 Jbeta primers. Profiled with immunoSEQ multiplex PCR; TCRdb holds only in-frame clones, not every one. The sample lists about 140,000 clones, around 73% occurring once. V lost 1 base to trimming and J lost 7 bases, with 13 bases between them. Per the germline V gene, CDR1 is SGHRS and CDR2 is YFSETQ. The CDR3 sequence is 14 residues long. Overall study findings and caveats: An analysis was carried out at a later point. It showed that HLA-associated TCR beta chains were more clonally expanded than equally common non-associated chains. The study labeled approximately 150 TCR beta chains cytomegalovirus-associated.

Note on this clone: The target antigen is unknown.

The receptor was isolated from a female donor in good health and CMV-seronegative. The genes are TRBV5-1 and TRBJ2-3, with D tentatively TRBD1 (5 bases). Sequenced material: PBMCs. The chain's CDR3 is CASSLNAQVNTQYF. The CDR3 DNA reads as TGCGCCAGCAGCTTGAACGCACAGGTGAATACGCAGTATTTT.